Below are 13 T cell receptor beta chains sequenced from a single sample in a study of high-grade serous ovarian cancer treatment subgroups (dated by TCRdb to about 2021). Library generation was performed with the immunoSEQ multiplex PCR assay. TCRdb retrieved this table from immuneACCESS and kept in-frame rearrangements only. Not all clones are present; in checked studies, unresolved V genes account for under half, and no reason is known for the remainder. This sample comprises roughly 10,000 clones, roughly 70% of them detected only once. The ten most abundant clones make up over 4% of the sample. The tumor samples were collected prior to definitive surgery or chemotherapy. Sequencing was carried out using tumor tissue. All receptors come from a human donor with high-grade serous ovarian cancer.

The table lists this clone with a count of one. The rearrangement uses TRBV11-3 and TRBJ1-3; TRBD1 matches at 7 bases. The V and J ends lost 4 bases and 4 bases, in that order; junction bases with no gene match: 7. There are 15 residues in the CDR3. CDR1 is SGHNT and CDR2 is YENEEA in the germline V gene. CDR3 in amino acids: CASSSPRTGGNTIYF. The DNA of the CDR3 is TGTGCCAGCAGCTCGCCCCGGACAGGCGGAAACACCATATATTTT.

This clone occurred a few times. V usage is TRBV7-9 and J usage is TRBJ1-1; D unresolved. V gave up 3 bases and J gave up 12 bases, with 20 bases separating them. The CDR3 covers 14 residues. CDR1 is SEHNR, CDR2 FQNEAQ, per germline (reference sequence). CDR3 DNA sequence: TGTGCCAGCAGCTTCCTGGCCCTTTACGAGGAGCCTTTCTTT. This encodes CASSFLALYEEPFF.

This clone is deemed medium-sized (0.01 to 0.1%). The chain joins TRBV11-2 to TRBJ2-2; 11 bases fit TRBD2. V was clipped by 5 bases and J by 2 bases; unmatched bases: 10. Germline V lookup: CDR1 SGHAT, CDR2 FQNNGV. The CDR3 totals 18 residues. In nucleotides, the CDR3 is TGTGCCAGCAGCCGCCGTGTAGCGGGAGGGCCTAACACCGGGGAGCTGTTTTTT. As protein: CASSRRVAGGPNTGELFF.

The chain carries TRBV6-5 and TRBJ1-1; no definite D call. Per the germline V gene, CDR1 is MNHEY and CDR2 is SVGAGI. V shed 6 bases and J shed 2 bases, with 4 bases lying between them. The CDR3 is 11 amino acids. CDR3 DNA sequence: TGTGCCAGCAGATTAAACACTGAAGCTTTCTTT. Amino acids: CASRLNTEAFF.

V is TRBV6-6 and J is TRBJ2-1; D gene unclear. Trimming cost V 7 bases and J 6 bases, with 7 bases left between them. CDR1 MNHNY and CDR2 SVGAGI come from the germline V gene (reference sequence). The CDR3 has 11 residues. Written as DNA, the CDR3 is TGTGCCAGCACCTCGACCAATGAGCAGTTCTTC. It codes for CASTSTNEQFF.

The V gene is TRBV14, the J gene TRBJ2-1; TRBD2 aligns across 8 bases. Germline assignment: CDR1 SGHDN and CDR2 FVKESK. CDR3 length: 17 residues. V was pared by 1 base and J by 10 bases, with 15 bases of the junction left unmatched. CDR3 nucleotide sequence: TGTGCCAGCAGCCAAGTTTTTAGGCTAGCGGGCCGCCGGGAGCAGTTCTTC. Its protein product is CASSQVFRLAGRREQFF.

The chain has TRBV28 and TRBJ1-2; D not certain. Looked up from germline, CDR1 is MDHEN and CDR2 is SYDVKM. Trimming cost V 6 bases and J 0 bases, with 23 bases left between them. The CDR3 consists of 18 residues. The CDR3 loop reads CASSPRTASLVANYGYTF. The CDR3 nucleotides read TGTGCCAGCAGCCCCAGGACGGCGTCCTTGGTAGCTAACTATGGCTACACCTTC.

The rearrangement uses TRBV27 and TRBJ2-5, with a weak D call TRBD1 (6 bases). Germline-derived CDR1 and CDR2 are MNHEY and SMNVEV (reference sequence). Trimming shortened V by 0 bases and J by 4 bases, and 9 bases separated the two germline ends. CDR3 length equals 14 residues. CDR3 sequence: CASSLSTQGETQYF. The CDR3 DNA sequence: TGTGCCAGCAGTTTATCGACACAGGGAGAGACCCAGTACTTC.

The sample holds a few counts of this clone. The chain is built from TRBV10-3 and TRBJ2-7; 9 bases match TRBD1. The trim removed 0 bases at V and 3 bases at J, leaving 3 bases unmatched. CDR3 length: 15 amino acids. CDR1 is ENHRY and CDR2 is SYGVKD in the germline V gene. The CDR3 here is CAISESGQGYYEQYF. The CDR3 nucleotides are TGTGCCATCAGTGAGTCAGGACAGGGGTACTACGAGCAGTACTTC.

This sequence joins TRBV11-3 and TRBJ2-7; D may match TRBD1 or TRBD2 (5 bases each). Germline V gene data show CDR1 as SGHNT and CDR2 as YENEEA. This CDR3 is built from 13 residues. Trimming took 1 base from V and 5 from J, leaving 9 bases between them. CDR3 region: CASSLGWGNEQYF. For the CDR3, the DNA is TGTGCCAGCAGCTTAGGGTGGGGGAACGAGCAGTACTTC.

This chain connects TRBV4-1 to TRBJ1-5; TRBD1 might be the D (5 bases). The V gene lost 1 base and the J gene lost 4 bases, with 11 bases spanning the gap. Germline V gives CDR1 MGHRA, CDR2 YSYEKL. CDR3 length: 15 residues. CDR3 coding DNA: TGCGCCAGCAGCCAAGCGGACACGACGAATCAGCCCCAGCATTTT. Protein product: CASSQADTTNQPQHF.

This clone turned up a few times. V and J are TRBV6-1 and TRBJ1-1, with D possibly TRBD1 on 5 matching bases. The CDR3 covers 13 residues. In germline, CDR1 is MNHNS, CDR2 SASEGT. Trimming stripped 2 bases from V and 11 bases from J, with 15 bases between. CDR3 protein: CASSEIGGGYAFF. The CDR3 bases are TGTGCCAGCAGTGAAATCGGGGGAGGGTACGCTTTCTTT.

The V gene is TRBV6-5, the J gene TRBJ1-1, with a weak D call TRBD1 (5 bases). The CDR3 loop spans 15 amino acids. Germline values: CDR1 MNHEY, CDR2 SVGAGI. Trimming cost V 0 bases and J 0 bases, with 8 bases left between them. The CDR3 spells CASSYSGGVNTEAFF. The CDR3 region has the DNA TGTGCCAGCAGTTACTCGGGAGGGGTGAACACTGAAGCTTTCTTT.